The present TCR beta chain was sequenced within a study of cytomegalovirus exposure and HLA in healthy donors. Study results and limitations: Some V segments, TRBV6-2 and TRBV6-3 among them, were indistinguishable and were therefore excluded.

This PCR relied on a set of 60 Vbeta primers and 13 Jbeta primers. Profiling relied on immunoSEQ multiplex PCR, and the TCRdb table lists in-frame clones only, not all of them. In the table there are around 180,000 clones, around 75% of which are singletons. Germline V gives CDR1 SGHRS, CDR2 YFSETQ. With 1 base removed from V and 5 bases from J, the gap between germline ends came to 12 bases. This CDR3 comprises 14 residues. The donors, nominally healthy at sampling, likely had unrecorded immune exposures. Regarding this clone: Its cognate antigen is unknown.

The sequence derives from a woman aged 45-65 years in good health and CMV-seronegative. The sample consisted of PBMCs. The chain recombines TRBV5-1 with TRBJ1-1; D not certain. CDR3 protein: CASSLNLGGTEAFF. CDR3 in DNA: TGCGCCAGCAGCTTGAACCTGGGAGGGACTGAAGCTTTCTTT.